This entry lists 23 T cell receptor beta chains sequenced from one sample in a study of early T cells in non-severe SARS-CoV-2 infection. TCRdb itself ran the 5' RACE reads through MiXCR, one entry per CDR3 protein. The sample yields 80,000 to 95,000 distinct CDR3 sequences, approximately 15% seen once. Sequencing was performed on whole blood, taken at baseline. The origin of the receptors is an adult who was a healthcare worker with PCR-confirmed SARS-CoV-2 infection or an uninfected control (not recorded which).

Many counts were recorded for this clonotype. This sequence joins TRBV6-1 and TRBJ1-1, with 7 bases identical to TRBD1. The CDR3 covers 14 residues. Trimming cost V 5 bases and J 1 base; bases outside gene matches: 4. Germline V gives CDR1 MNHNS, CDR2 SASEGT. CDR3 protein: CASSPPGGNTEAFF. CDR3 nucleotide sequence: TGTGCCAGCAGTCCCCCAGGGGGGAACACTGAAGCTTTCTTT.

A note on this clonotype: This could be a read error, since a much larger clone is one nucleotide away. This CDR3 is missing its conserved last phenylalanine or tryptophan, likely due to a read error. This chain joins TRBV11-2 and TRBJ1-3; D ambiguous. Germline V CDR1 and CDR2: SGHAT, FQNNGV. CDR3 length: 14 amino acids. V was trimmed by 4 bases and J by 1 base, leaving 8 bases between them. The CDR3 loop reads CASSWRHSGNTIYL. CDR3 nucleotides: TGTGCCAGCAGCTGGAGGCATTCTGGAAACACCATATATCTT.

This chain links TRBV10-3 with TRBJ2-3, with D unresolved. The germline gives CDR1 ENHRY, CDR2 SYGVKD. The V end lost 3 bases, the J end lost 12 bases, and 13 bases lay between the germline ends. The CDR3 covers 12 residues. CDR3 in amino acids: CAISDKELGQYF. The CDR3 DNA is TGTGCCATCAGTGATAAGGAGCTGGGACAGTATTTT.

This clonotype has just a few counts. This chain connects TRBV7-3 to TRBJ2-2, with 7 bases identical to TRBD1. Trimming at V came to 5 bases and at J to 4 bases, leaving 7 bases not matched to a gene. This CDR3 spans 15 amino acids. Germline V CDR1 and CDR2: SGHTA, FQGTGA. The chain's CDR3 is CASSPWTGGTGELFF. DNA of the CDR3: TGTGCCAGCAGCCCCTGGACAGGAGGCACCGGGGAGCTGTTTTTT.

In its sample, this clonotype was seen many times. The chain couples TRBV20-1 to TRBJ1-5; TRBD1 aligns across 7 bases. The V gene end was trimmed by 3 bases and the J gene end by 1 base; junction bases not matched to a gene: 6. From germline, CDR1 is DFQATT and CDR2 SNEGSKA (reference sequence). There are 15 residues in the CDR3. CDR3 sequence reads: CSASRQGGSNQPQHF. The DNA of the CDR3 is TGCAGTGCTAGCCGACAGGGAGGCAGCAATCAGCCCCAGCATTTT.

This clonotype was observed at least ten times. The CDR3 DNA is TGTGCCAGCAGTCTAAGACAGGGGAACACCGGGGAGCTGTTTTTT. Protein: CASSLRQGNTGELFF. V gene TRBV12-3 or TRBV12-4 combines with J gene TRBJ2-2; 7 nucleotides match TRBD1. CDR3 length: 15 amino acids. Trimming removed 5 bases from V and 1 base from J; junction bases left unmatched: 4.

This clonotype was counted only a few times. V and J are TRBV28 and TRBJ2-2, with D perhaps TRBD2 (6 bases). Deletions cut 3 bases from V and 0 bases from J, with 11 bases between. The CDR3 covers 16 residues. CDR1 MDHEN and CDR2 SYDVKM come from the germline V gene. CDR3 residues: CASSFSGTSNTGELFF. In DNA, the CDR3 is TGTGCCAGCAGTTTCTCCGGGACTTCGAACACCGGGGAGCTGTTTTTT.

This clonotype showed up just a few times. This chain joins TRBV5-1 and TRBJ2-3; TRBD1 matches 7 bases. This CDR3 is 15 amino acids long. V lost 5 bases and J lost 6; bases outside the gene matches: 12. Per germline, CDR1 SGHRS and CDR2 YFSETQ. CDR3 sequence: CASRSWGTAEDTQYF. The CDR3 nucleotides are TGCGCCAGCAGGAGCTGGGGGACAGCTGAGGATACGCAGTATTTT.

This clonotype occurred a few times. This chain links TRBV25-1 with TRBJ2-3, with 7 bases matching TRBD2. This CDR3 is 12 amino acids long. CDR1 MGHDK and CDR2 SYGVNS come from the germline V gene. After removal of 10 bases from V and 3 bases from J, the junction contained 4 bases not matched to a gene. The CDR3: CAIAGVTDTQYF. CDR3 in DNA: TGTGCCATTGCGGGAGTTACAGATACGCAGTATTTT.

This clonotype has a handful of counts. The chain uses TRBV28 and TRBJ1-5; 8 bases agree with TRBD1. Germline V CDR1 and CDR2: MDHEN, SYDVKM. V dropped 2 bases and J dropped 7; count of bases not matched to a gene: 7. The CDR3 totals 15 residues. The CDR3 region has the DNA TGTGCCAGCAGTTTAGGTTCAGGGGGCAGACAGCCCCAGCATTTT. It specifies CASSLGSGGRQPQHF.

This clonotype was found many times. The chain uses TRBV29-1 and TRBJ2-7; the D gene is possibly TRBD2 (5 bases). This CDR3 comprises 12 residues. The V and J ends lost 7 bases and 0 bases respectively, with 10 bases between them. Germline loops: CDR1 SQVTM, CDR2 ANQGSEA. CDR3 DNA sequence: TGCAGCGCAAGTGGGAGCTCCTACGAGCAGTACTTC. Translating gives CSASGSSYEQYF.

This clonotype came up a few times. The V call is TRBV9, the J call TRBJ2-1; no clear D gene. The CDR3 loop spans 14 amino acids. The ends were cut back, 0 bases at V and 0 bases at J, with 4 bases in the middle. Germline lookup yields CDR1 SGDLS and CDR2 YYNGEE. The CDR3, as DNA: TGTGCCAGCAGCGTAGATGGCTCCTACAATGAGCAGTTCTTC. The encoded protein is CASSVDGSYNEQFF. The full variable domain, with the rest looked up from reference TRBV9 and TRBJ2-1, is DSGVTQTPKHLITATGQRVTLRCSPRSGDLSVYWYQQSLDQGLQFLIQYYNGEERAKGNILERFSAQQFPDLHSELNLSSLELGDSALYFCASSVDGSYNEQFFGPGTRLTVL.

The CDR3 loop is CSARDLTSLDTQYF. The DNA of the CDR3 is TGCAGTGCTAGAGATCTTACTAGTCTAGATACGCAGTATTTT. The chain combines TRBV20-1 with TRBJ2-3; D perhaps matches TRBD2 (5 bases). CDR1 and CDR2 (germline): DFQATT, SNEGSKA (reference sequence). Trimming stripped 0 bases from V and 5 bases from J, with 12 bases between. The CDR3 sequence is 14 residues long.

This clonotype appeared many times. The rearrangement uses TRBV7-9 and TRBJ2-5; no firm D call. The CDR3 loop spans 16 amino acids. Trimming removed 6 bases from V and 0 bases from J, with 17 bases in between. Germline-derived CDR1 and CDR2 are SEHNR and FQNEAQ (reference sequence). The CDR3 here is CASRRWVQAYQETQYF. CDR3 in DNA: TGTGCCAGCAGAAGGTGGGTCCAGGCGTACCAAGAGACCCAGTACTTC.

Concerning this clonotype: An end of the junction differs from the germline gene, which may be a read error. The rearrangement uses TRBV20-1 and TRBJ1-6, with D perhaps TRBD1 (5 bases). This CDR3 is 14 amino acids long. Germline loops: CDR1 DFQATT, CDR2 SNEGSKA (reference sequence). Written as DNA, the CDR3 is TGCACTGCTAGAGCAACAGGCACCCATTCACCCCTCCACTTT. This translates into CTARATGTHSPLHF.

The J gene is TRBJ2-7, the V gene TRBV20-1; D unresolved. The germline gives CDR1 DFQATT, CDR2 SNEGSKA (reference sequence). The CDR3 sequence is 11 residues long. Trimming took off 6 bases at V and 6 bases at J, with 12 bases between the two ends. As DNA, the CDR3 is TGCAGTGCGCCCTCTTTGGGCGAGCAGTACTTC. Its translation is CSAPSLGEQYF.

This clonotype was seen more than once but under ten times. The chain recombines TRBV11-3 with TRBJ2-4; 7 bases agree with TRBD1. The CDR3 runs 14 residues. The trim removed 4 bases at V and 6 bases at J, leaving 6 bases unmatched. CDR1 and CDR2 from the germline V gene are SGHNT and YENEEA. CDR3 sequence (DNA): TGTGCCAGCAGCTCAGGGGGTTCGACAAACATTCAGTACTTC. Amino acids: CASSSGGSTNIQYF.

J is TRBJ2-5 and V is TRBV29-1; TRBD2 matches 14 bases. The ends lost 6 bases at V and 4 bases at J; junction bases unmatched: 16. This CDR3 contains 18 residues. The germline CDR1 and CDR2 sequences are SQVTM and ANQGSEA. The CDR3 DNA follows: TGCAGCGTGAGACCGACTAGCGGGAGGGCCAGGTTTCGAGAGACCCAGTACTTC. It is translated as CSVRPTSGRARFRETQYF.

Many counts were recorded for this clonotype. The CDR3 DNA sequence: TGTGCCAGCAGCCTTGCGGGGGCGTACAATGAGCAGTTCTTC. Protein product: CASSLAGAYNEQFF. The chain carries TRBV14 and TRBJ2-1; TRBD2 is a possible D gene (7 bases). CDR3 length: 14 amino acids. The ends were cut back, 4 bases at V and 4 bases at J, with 11 bases in the middle. Germline-derived CDR1 and CDR2 are SGHDN and FVKESK.

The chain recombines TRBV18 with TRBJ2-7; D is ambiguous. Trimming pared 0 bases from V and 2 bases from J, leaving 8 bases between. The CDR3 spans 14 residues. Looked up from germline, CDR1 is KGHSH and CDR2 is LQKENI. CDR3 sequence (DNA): TGTGCCAGCTCACCACCGGCGGCACCCTACGAGCAGTACTTC. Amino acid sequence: CASSPPAAPYEQYF.

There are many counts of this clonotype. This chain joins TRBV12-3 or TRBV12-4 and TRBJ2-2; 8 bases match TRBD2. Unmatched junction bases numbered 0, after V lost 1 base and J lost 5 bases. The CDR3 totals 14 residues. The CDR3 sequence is CASSLGGRTGELFF. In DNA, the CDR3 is TGTGCCAGCAGTTTAGGCGGGAGGACCGGGGAGCTGTTTTTT.

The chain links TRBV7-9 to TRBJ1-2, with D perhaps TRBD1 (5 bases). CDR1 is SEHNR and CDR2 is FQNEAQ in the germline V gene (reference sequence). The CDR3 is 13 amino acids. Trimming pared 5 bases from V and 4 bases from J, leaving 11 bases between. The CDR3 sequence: CASSLTGRYGYTF. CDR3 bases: TGTGCCAGCAGCCTCACAGGTCGCTATGGCTACACCTTC.

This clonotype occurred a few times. CDR3 bases: TGCGCCAGCAGTGAGCCCGGGAGAAATGAGCAGTTCTTC. It is translated as CASSEPGRNEQFF. The chain links TRBV10-2 to TRBJ2-1, with D possibly being TRBD2 (6 bases). Germline V gives CDR1 WSHSY, CDR2 SAAADI. The CDR3 is 13 residues long. Trimming shortened V by 2 bases and J by 7 bases, and 9 bases separated the two germline ends.